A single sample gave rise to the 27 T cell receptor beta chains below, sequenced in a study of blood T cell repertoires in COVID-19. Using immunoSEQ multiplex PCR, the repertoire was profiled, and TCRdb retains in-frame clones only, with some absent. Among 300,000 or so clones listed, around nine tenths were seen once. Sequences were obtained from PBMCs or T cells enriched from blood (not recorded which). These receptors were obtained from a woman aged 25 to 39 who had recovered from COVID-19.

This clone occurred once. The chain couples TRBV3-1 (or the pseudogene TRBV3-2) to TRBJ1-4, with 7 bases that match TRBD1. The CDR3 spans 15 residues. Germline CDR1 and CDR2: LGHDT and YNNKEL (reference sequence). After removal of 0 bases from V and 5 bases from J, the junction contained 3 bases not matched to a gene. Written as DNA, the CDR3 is TGTGCCAGCAGCCAAGATCCCAGGGGGAATGAAAAACTGTTTTTT. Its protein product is CASSQDPRGNEKLFF.

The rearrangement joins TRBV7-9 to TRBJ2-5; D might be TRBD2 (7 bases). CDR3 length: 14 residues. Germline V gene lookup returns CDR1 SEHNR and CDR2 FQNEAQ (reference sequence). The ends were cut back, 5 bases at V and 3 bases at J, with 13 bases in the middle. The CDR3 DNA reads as TGTGCCAGCAGCCCGGGGGCGGGGGAAGAGACCCAGTACTTC. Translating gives CASSPGAGEETQYF.

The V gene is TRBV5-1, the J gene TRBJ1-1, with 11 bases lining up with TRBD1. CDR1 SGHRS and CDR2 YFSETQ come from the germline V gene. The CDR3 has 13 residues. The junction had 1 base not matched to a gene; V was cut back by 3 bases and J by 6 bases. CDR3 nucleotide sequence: TGCGCCAGCAGCTCGGGACAGGGGGCTGAAGCTTTCTTT. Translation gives CASSSGQGAEAFF. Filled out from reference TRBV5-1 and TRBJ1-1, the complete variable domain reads KAGVTQTPRYLIKTRGQQVTLSCSPISGHRSVSWYQQTPGQGLQFLFEYFSETQRNKGNFPGRFSGRQFSNSRSEMNVSTLELGDSALYLCASSSGQGAEAFFGQGTRLTVV.

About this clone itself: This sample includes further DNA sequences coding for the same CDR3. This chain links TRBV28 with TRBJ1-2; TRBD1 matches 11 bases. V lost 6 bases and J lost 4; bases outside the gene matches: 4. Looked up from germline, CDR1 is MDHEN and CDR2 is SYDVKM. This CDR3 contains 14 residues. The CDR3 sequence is CASSSGQGAYGYTF. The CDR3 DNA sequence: TGTGCCAGCAGCTCCGGACAGGGGGCCTATGGCTACACCTTC.

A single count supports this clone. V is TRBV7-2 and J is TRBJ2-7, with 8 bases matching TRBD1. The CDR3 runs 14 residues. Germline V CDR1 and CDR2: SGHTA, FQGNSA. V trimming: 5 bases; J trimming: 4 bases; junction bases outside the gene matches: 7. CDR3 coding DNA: TGTGCCAGCAGCCTAGGACAGGGTGGTTACGAGCAGTACTTC. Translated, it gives CASSLGQGGYEQYF.

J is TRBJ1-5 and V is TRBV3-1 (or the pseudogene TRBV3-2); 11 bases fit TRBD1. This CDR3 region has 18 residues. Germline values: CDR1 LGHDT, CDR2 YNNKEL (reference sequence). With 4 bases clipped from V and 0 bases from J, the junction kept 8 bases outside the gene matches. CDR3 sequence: CASSPGTGGPNSNQPQHF. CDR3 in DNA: TGTGCCAGCAGCCCCGGGACAGGGGGGCCTAATAGCAATCAGCCCCAGCATTTT.

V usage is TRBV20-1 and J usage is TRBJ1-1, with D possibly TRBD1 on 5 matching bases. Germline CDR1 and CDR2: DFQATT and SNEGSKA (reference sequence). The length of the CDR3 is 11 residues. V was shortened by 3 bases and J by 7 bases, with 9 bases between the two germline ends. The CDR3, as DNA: TGCAGTGCTAGGACGACAGTTGAAGCTTTCTTT. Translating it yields CSARTTVEAFF.

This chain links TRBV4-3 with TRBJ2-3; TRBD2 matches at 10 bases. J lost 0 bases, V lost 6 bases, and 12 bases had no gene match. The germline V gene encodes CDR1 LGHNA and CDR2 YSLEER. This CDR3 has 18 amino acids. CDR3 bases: TGCGCCAGCAGTCCACAGCCTAGCGGGGGCCCTAGCACAGATACGCAGTATTTT. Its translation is CASSPQPSGGPSTDTQYF.

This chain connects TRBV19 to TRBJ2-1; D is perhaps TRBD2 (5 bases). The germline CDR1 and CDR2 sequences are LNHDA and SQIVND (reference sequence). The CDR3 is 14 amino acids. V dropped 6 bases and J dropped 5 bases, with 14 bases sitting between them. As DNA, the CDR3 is TGTGCCAGTAGCACATTGGGGAGCCACAATGAGCAGTTCTTC. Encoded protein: CASSTLGSHNEQFF.

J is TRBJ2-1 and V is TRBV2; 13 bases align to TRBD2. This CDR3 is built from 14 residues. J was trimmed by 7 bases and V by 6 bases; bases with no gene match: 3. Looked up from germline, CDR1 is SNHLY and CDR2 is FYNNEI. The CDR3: CASRGLAGPNEQFF. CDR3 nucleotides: TGTGCCAGCAGGGGACTAGCGGGACCAAATGAGCAGTTCTTC.

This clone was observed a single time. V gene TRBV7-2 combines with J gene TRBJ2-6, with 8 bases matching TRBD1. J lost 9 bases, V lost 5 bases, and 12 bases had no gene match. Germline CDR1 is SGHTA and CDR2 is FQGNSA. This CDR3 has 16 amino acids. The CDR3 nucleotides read TGTGCCAGCAGCCCTCTTAACCCAGGGGGCAACAACGTCCTGACTTTC. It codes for CASSPLNPGGNNVLTF.

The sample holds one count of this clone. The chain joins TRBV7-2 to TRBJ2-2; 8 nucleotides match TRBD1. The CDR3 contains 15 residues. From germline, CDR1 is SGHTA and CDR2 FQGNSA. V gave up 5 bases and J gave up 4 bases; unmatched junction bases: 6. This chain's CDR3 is CASSPRTGLTGELFF. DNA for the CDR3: TGTGCCAGCAGCCCGCGGACAGGGCTCACCGGGGAGCTGTTTTTT.

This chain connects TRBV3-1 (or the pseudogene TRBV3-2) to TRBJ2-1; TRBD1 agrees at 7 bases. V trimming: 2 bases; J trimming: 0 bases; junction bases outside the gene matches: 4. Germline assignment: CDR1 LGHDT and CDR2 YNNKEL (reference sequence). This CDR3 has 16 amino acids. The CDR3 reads CASSQTGARSYNEQFF. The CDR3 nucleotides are TGTGCCAGCAGCCAAACAGGGGCCCGCTCCTACAATGAGCAGTTCTTC.

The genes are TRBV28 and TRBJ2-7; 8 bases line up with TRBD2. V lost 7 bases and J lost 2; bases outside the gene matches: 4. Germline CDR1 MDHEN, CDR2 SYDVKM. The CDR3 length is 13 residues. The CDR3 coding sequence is TGTGCCAGCACGACTAGCGTCCCCTACGAGCAGTACTTC. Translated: CASTTSVPYEQYF.

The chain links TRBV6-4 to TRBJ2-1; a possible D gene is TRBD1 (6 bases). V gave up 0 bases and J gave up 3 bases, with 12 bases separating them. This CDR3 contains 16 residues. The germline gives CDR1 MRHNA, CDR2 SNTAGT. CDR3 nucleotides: TGTGCCAGCAGTGACTCGAAAGCAGGGGACTACAATGAGCAGTTCTTC. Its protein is CASSDSKAGDYNEQFF.

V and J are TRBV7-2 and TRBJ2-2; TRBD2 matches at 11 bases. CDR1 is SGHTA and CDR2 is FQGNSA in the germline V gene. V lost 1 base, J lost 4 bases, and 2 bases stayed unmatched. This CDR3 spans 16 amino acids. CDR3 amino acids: CASSLGGTSGTGELFF. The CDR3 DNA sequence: TGTGCCAGCAGCTTAGGGGGGACTAGCGGCACCGGGGAGCTGTTTTTT.

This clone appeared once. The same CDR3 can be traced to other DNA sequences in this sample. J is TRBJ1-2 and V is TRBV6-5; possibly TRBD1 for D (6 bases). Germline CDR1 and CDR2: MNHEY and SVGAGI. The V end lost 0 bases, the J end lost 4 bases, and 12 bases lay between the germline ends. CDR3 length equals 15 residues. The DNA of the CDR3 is TGTGCCAGCAGTTACTCGACAGGCGGCAGCTATGGCTACACCTTC. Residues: CASSYSTGGSYGYTF.

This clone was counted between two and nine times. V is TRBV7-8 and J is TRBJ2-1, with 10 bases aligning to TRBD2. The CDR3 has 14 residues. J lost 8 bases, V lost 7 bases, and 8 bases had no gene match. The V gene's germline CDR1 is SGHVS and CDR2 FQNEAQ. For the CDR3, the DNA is TGTGCCAGCATACCTAGCGGGAGCTGGGATGAGCAGTTCTTC. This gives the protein CASIPSGSWDEQFF. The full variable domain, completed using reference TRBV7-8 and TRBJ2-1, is GAGVSQSPRYKVAKRGQDVALRCDPISGHVSLFWYQQALGQGPEFLTYFQNEAQLDKSGLPSDRFFAERPEGSVSTLKIQRTQQEDSAVYLCASIPSGSWDEQFFGPGTRLTVL.

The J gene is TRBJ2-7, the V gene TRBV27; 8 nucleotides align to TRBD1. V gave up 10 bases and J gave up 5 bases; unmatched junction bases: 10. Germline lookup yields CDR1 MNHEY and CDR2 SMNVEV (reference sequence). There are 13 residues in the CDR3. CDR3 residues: CATGQGFGDEQYF. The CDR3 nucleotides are TGTGCCACCGGACAGGGTTTCGGCGACGAGCAGTACTTC.

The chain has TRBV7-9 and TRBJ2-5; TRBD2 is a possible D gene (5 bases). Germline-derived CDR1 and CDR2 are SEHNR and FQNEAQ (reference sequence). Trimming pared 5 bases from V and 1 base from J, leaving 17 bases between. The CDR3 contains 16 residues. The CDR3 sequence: CASSPRTGRSQETQYF. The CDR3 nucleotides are TGTGCCAGCAGCCCCAGGACGGGAAGGAGCCAAGAGACCCAGTACTTC.

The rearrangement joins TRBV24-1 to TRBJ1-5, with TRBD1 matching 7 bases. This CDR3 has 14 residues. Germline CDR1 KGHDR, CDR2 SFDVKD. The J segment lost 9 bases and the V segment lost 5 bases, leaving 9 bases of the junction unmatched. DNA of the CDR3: TGTGCCACCAGTGCCGTCGGGGACAGTCGGCCCCAGCATTTT. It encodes CATSAVGDSRPQHF.

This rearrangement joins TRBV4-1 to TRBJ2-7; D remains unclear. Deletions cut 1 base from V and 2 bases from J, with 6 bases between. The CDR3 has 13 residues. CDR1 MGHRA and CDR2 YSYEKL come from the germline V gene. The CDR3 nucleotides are TGCGCCAGCAGCCAAGCCGGTGCCTACGAGCAGTACTTC. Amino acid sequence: CASSQAGAYEQYF.

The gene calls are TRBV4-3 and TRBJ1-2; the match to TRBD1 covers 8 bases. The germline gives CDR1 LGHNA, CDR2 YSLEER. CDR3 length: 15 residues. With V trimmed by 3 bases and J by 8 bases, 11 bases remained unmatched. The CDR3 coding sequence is TGCGCCAGCAGCCAGGGGGGGCAGGGGGCGAGCGGCTACACCTTC. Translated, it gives CASSQGGQGASGYTF.

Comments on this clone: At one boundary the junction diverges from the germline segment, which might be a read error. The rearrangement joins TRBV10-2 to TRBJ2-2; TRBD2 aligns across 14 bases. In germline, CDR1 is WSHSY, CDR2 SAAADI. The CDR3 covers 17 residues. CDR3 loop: CPSSRLAGGPGTGELFF. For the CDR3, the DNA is TGCCCCAGCAGCCGACTAGCGGGAGGGCCTGGCACCGGGGAGCTGTTTTTT.

CDR3 residues: CASSQDSFGVAGGSSYEQYF. The CDR3 DNA reads as TGCGCCAGCAGCCAAGATAGTTTCGGGGTAGCGGGAGGATCCTCCTACGAGCAGTACTTC. This sequence joins TRBV4-3 and TRBJ2-7, with 10 nucleotides matching TRBD2. The CDR3 length is 20 residues. The V and J ends lost 0 bases and 0 bases, in that order; junction bases with no gene match: 14. Germline CDR1 and CDR2: LGHNA and YSLEER.

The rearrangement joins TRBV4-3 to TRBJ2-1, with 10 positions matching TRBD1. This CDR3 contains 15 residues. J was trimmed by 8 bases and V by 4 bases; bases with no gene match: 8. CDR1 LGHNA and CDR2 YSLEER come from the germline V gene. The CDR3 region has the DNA TGCGCCAGCAGCCCCGGACAGGGGGAGCGCGATGAGCAGTTCTTC. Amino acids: CASSPGQGERDEQFF.

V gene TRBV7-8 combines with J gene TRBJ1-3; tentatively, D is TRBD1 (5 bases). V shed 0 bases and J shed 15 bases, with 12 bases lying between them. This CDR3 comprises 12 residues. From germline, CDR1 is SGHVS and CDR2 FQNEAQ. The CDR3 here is CASSLAAGPPYF. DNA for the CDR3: TGTGCCAGCAGCTTAGCGGCAGGGCCTCCATATTTT.